This T cell receptor (beta chain) was documented in a study of Graves' ophthalmopathy and Graves' hyperthyroidism. Study summary: Prior to any treatment, peripheral blood was collected at the time of initial diagnosis. Study findings and constraints: Clonotypes were expanded in thyroid at above 0.001 frequency, and most also appeared in blood. Its predictions of ophthalmopathy progression gave the model roughly 71% sensitivity and 72% to 85% specificity.

This clonotype was seen ten or more times. What it binds is unknown. The junction shows a germline mismatch at one end, possibly a read error. RNA transcripts were the source from which TCR beta CDR3 regions were amplified. HTBI primers primed a first-round RT-PCR, and a second-round multiplex PCR followed. TCRdb processed the multiplex PCR reads anew with MiXCR; each CDR3 protein has one entry. Found here are about 400,000 distinct CDR3 sequences, approximately 20% of them singletons; the top ten hold approximately 1.4%. From germline, CDR1 is SEHNR and CDR2 FQNEAQ (reference sequence). CDR3 length equals 12 residues.

This TCR derives from a woman aged 18-35 years with Graves' ophthalmopathy. The chain recombines TRBV7-9 with TRBJ2-7; the D call may be TRBD1 or TRBD2 (5 bases each). Sequencing was carried out using peripheral blood. The CDR3 DNA is TGTGCCAGCAGCTCCCCCCCCGGGACCAGTATCTTC. The encoded protein is CASSSPPGTSIF.